This entry is about one T cell receptor beta chain. This clonotype was seen only a few times. Its antigen is currently not known. Per-nucleotide qualities are absent, and no much larger clonotype sits a single base away. The data stem from a study of T cells in Graves' hyperthyroidism and ophthalmopathy (dated by TCRdb to between 2018 and 2021). Some background on the complete study: To identify distinguishing TCR V-J signatures, a discovery cohort of around 98 patients was used, comprising 43 with Graves' ophthalmopathy and some 57 with stable Graves' hyperthyroidism. Thyroid tissue and blood T-cell repertoires from six or seven Graves' hyperthyroidism patients were also compared in the study. The paper reports TCR Vbeta CDR3 sequencing of more than 120 peripheral blood samples: 40 or so ophthalmopathy, approximately 74 hyperthyroidism and approximately 17 progressor patients. For training and testing, the approximately 92 patients in the discovery cohort were randomly divided in a 7:3 ratio. Prospective prediction of ophthalmopathy was tested in an independent validation cohort of some 20 hyperthyroidism patients and some 17 patients who later progressed to ophthalmopathy. Following sampling, methimazole starting at 30 mg daily was given to hyperthyroidism patients, and high-dose intravenous methylprednisolone was given to ophthalmopathy patients.

Broader findings and caveats from the paper: Most expanded thyroid clonotypes (frequency above 0.001) were also found in blood, which suggests that blood repertoires may mirror thyroid immune responses. During validation, the model predicted progression to ophthalmopathy a median of approximately 7 months ahead of onset, with approximately 70% sensitivity and under 85% specificity. A model built on a 13 V-J signature distinguished ophthalmopathy from stable hyperthyroidism, reaching 87.88% sensitivity and about 81% specificity in cross-validation and 80%/75% in testing. No statistical method was used to fix the sample size in advance, and group allocation was not hidden from the investigators.

The junction shows trimming of 3 bases on V and 5 bases on J, plus 13 bases between the germline ends. Per the germline V gene (reference sequence), LNHDA is the CDR1 and SQIVND is the CDR2. The CDR3 sequence holds 14 residues, the cysteine and phenylalanine included. Only the CDR3 DNA stays, 42 bases, in frame from base 1. The TCR beta CDR3 regions were amplified from the RNA transcripts. A first-round RT-PCR of the TCR CDR3 used the HTBI primer set with the Qiagen OneStep RT-PCR kit. The libraries were constructed in a second round of multiplex PCR and then size-selected and purified. Paired-end sequencing of the libraries was performed with 100 bp reads on an Illumina HiSeq2000. From the authors' description of their analysis: SOAPnuke was used to process the raw data, removing reads that contained adapters or uncalled bases, had a mean Phred below 15, or lacked an exact match to the constant primer or identifier. COPE v1.2.5 was used to merge the high-quality paired reads, and each unique nucleotide sequence was defined as a clonotype. MiTCR v1.1 was used to align clonotypes to the IMGT TRBV, TRBD and TRBJ reference segments. Analysis was restricted to V-J combinations with a frequency above 0.0001, which covered 99.2% of repertoires. A TCS score was defined as the ratio of F50 (clonal expansion) to E x V (chaos), with BLOSUM62-based TCRdist applied between CDR3 peptides within each V-J. Welch's t-statistics and random forest reduced some 510 V-J features to roughly 13, which were used in a naive Bayes classifier (R e1071). Through fastp at Q25 and MiXCR, TCRdb rebuilt clones from the public reads, retaining in-frame beta chains. Entries are consolidated by CDR3 protein sequence, retaining the most common genes and DNA. The V and J calls follow TCRdb's processing rather than the paper's. Across this sample there are approximately 590,000 distinct CDR3 sequences, with around 42% seen only once. The ten largest clones represent about 7.9% of the sample.

A patient counted as having stable Graves' hyperthyroidism if no progression to ophthalmopathy occurred over 18 months of follow-up. Hyperthyroidism patients were aged 18 to 65 years and newly diagnosed, with disease duration of less than 2 months. The study excluded patients with uncontrolled infections, other autoimmune diseases, pregnancy or lactation. Diagnoses relied on clinical symptoms, serum thyroxine and TRAb, thyroid ultrasound and orbital computed tomography. Trizol reagent was used to extract total RNA, and RNA quality was then checked on an Agilent 2100 Bioanalyzer. This receptor was obtained from a young woman with Graves' hyperthyroidism. Donor details come from another sample of the same person, matched by shared clones. The chain joins TRBV19 to TRBJ1-1, with no confidently assigned D gene. Specimen: peripheral blood or thyroid tissue (not recorded which). The CDR3 loop reads CASSMSQVGTEAFF. Read as DNA, the sequence is TGTGCCAGTAGTATGAGTCAGGTGGGTACTGAAGCTTTCTTT.